These T cell receptor beta chains were read from a single sample in a study of metastatic and nonmetastatic thyroid tumors. TCRdb called clones again from the PCR reads with MiXCR. Seen here are 20,000 or so clones, around 11% observed once, and the top ten hold approximately 8.1%. Sequenced sample: blood. These receptors were obtained from a female donor with papillary thyroid cancer or a benign thyroid nodule (not recorded which). Some clones in this sample may be carry-over from other donors' samples. The CDR3 runs from the conserved cysteine through the conserved F or W. D genes are given only for firm matches. Where a row states a size, it is once, few, many or the class of an expanded clone; other rows omit it.

many	TRBV7-2	TRBJ2-3	TRBD2	CASSLDVGGTDTQYF	TGTGCCAGCAGCTTAGACGTCGGGGGGACAGATACGCAGTATTTT
medium-sized	TRBV12-3/TRBV12-4	TRBJ2-2	.	CASSPSILGGELFF	TGTGCCAGCAGTCCCAGTATACTCGGCGGGGAGCTGTTTTTT
many	TRBV6-4	TRBJ2-2	.	CASSDSGVNTGELFF	TGTGCCAGCAGTGACTCCGGCGTAAACACCGGGGAGCTGTTTTTT
many	TRBV29-1	TRBJ2-2	TRBD1	CSARTGDTGELFF	TGCAGCGCTAGGACAGGGGACACCGGGGAGCTGTTTTTT
few	TRBV27	TRBJ2-7	.	CASSLRDLSYEQYF	TGTGCCAGCAGTTTACGAGACTTATCCTACGAGCAGTACTTC
many	TRBV20-1	TRBJ2-3	TRBD2	CSARDNFGTSHDTQYF	TGCAGTGCTAGAGATAATTTCGGGACTAGCCACGATACGCAGTATTTT
many	TRBV6-6	TRBJ2-6	TRBD1	CASRLHPGQGRAGANVLTF	TGTGCCAGCAGGCTGCACCCGGGACAGGGAAGGGCTGGGGCCAACGTCCTGACTTTC
many	TRBV6-5	TRBJ2-5	.	CASSYSASLETQYF	TGTGCCAGCAGTTACTCGGCTAGTTTAGAGACCCAGTACTTC
many	TRBV30	TRBJ1-1	.	CAWSGRGDLNTEAFF	TGTGCCTGGAGTGGGAGAGGGGACTTGAACACTGAAGCTTTCTTT
.	TRBV6-6	TRBJ1-2	TRBD1	CASSYSSGTDYGYTF	TGTGCCAGCAGTTACTCCTCCGGGACAGATTATGGCTACACCTTC
many	TRBV28	TRBJ1-2	.	CASSPNYSNYGYTF	TGTGCCAGCAGTCCCAATTACAGTAATTATGGCTACACCTTC
medium-sized	TRBV27	TRBJ2-7	.	CASSLWESPYEQYF	TGTGCCAGCAGTTTATGGGAATCTCCCTACGAGCAGTACTTC
many	TRBV6-5	TRBJ1-4	TRBD1	CASSYDAWQGASTNEKLFF	TGTGCCAGCAGTTACGACGCCTGGCAGGGGGCGTCAACTAATGAAAAACTGTTTTTT
.	TRBV12-3/TRBV12-4	TRBJ2-1	.	CAGTKGRWLWEQFF	TGTGCCGGCACTAAGGGGAGGTGGCTATGGGAGCAGTTCTTC
.	TRBV11-2	TRBJ2-3	TRBD2	CASSLRSGSDTDTQYF	TGTGCCAGCAGCCTACGTAGCGGGAGCGATACAGATACGCAGTATTTT
.	TRBV30	TRBJ2-6	.	CAGMGLTGANVLTF	TGTGCCGGGATGGGGTTAACGGGGGCCAACGTCCTGACTTTC
medium-sized	TRBV6-2/TRBV6-3	TRBJ2-7	TRBD1	CASRNPGTGRYEQYF	TGTGCCAGCAGGAACCCCGGGACAGGGAGGTACGAGCAGTACTTC
many	TRBV6-4	TRBJ2-1	.	CASSDSMAGHNEQFF	TGTGCCAGCAGTGACTCGATGGCGGGACACAATGAGCAGTTCTTC
medium-sized	TRBV6-4	TRBJ2-1	.	CASSDSGVNEQFF	TGTGCCAGCAGTGACTCGGGAGTCAATGAGCAGTTCTTC
many	TRBV25-1	TRBJ2-5	TRBD1	CASSGMTGYQGETQYF	TGTGCCAGCAGTGGGATGACAGGGTACCAGGGGGAGACCCAGTACTTC
many	TRBV18	TRBJ2-1	TRBD2	CASSPPLAENEQFF	TGTGCCAGCTCACCACCACTAGCGGAGAATGAGCAGTTCTTC
many	TRBV7-2	TRBJ2-3	TRBD2	CASSLASGWGDTQYF	TGTGCCAGCAGCTTAGCTAGCGGGTGGGGAGATACGCAGTATTTT
many	TRBV6-1	TRBJ1-5	.	CASRIQRNQPQHF	TGTGCCAGCAGGATTCAGCGGAATCAGCCCCAGCATTTT
many	TRBV20-1	TRBJ2-2	.	CSARPLEGGAGELFF	TGCAGTGCTAGGCCACTCGAGGGCGGTGCCGGGGAGCTGTTTTTT
many	TRBV9	TRBJ2-5	.	CASSVGSASNFRETQYF	TGTGCCAGCAGCGTAGGTAGCGCATCTAACTTTAGGGAGACCCAGTACTTC
many	TRBV6-6	TRBJ2-1	.	CASSYLSSAYPYNEQFF	TGTGCCAGCAGTTACCTCTCCTCGGCGTATCCCTACAATGAGCAGTTCTTC
medium-sized	TRBV6-1	TRBJ2-3	.	CASRSLEDTQYF	TGTGCCAGCCGCTCTCTAGAGGATACGCAGTATTTT
medium-sized	TRBV6-1	TRBJ1-5	TRBD1	CASSPTRGTGGNQPQHF	TGTGCCAGCAGTCCTACCCGGGGGACAGGGGGCAATCAGCCCCAGCATTTT
many	TRBV4-3	TRBJ2-7	TRBD2	CASSPLAGAYEQYF	TGCGCCAGCAGCCCACTAGCGGGGGCCTACGAGCAGTACTTC
many	TRBV29-1	TRBJ2-2	.	CSVALNTGELFF	TGCAGCGTTGCTTTGAACACCGGGGAGCTGTTTTTT
many	TRBV12-3/TRBV12-4	TRBJ2-5	.	CASSLQGRGETQYF	TGTGCCAGCAGTTTACAGGGTAGGGGAGAGACCCAGTACTTC